This T cell receptor beta chain was identified during a study of T cells after yellow fever vaccination. MiXCR, applied by TCRdb to the 5' RACE reads, yields one record per CDR3 protein. The profile shows around 340,000 distinct CDR3 sequences, about an eighth of them singletons. This clonotype came up a few times. This CDR3 has 15 residues. V was trimmed by 1 base and J by 2 bases, leaving 13 bases between them. Germline CDR1 DFQATT, CDR2 SNEGSKA (reference sequence). Sequencing was performed on CD4+ T cells sorted from PBMCs, taken 15 days after the yellow fever booster vaccination. This clonotype was obtained from a man younger than 30 who received the YFV17D yellow fever vaccine. The chain combines TRBV20-1 with TRBJ2-3, with D possibly being TRBD1 or TRBD2 (5 bases each). In DNA form, the CDR3 reads TGCAGTGCTAGAGGAGGGGCCGGGGCCACAGATACGCAGTATTTT. Translating it yields CSARGGAGATDTQYF.